This T cell receptor beta chain came from a study of T cell responses to AZD1222 COVID-19 vaccine. Looking at the study overall: Pooling covered second doses at about 4 or about 12 weeks. General study results and limits: Spike-spanning, vaccine-associated CD4 TCRs were dominant at 160-218 and 743-854. Donors were chiefly white British, with a greater number of females, and clonal diversity was perhaps underestimated.

Sequencing used immunoSEQ multiplex PCR; TCRdb keeps in-frame clones, though not all of them. This table has approximately 140,000 clones, roughly 92% appearing once. A word on this clone: Antigen unknown.

The sequencing here drew on peripheral blood, taken on day 0 of AZD1222 vaccination. The clonotype comes from an adult in good health.

In nucleotides, the CDR3 is TGTGCCAGCAGCCAAGACGGGGAAAAACTGTTTTTT. Translation gives CASSQDGEKLFF. The chain joins TRBV3-1 (or the pseudogene TRBV3-2) to TRBJ1-4; D gene uncertain. CDR1 LGHDT and CDR2 YNNKEL come from the germline V gene (reference sequence). CDR3 length equals 12 residues. The germline V and J ends were trimmed by 0 bases and 8 bases, with 4 bases remaining between them.